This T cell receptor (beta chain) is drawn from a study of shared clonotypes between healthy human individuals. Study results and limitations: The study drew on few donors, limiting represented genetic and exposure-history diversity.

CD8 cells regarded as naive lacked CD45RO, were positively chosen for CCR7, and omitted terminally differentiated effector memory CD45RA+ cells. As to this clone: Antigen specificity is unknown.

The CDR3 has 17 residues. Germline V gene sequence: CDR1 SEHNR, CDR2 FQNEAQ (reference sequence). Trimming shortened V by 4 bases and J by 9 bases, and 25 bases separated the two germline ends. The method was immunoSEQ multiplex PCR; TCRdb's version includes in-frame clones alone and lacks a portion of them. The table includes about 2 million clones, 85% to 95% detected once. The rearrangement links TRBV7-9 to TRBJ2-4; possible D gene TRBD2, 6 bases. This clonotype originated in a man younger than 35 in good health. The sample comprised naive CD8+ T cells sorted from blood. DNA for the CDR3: TGTGCCAGCAGCTCCCCCTGGTCGGCGGGGCTGGAGGGCATTCAGTACTTC. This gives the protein CASSSPWSAGLEGIQYF.